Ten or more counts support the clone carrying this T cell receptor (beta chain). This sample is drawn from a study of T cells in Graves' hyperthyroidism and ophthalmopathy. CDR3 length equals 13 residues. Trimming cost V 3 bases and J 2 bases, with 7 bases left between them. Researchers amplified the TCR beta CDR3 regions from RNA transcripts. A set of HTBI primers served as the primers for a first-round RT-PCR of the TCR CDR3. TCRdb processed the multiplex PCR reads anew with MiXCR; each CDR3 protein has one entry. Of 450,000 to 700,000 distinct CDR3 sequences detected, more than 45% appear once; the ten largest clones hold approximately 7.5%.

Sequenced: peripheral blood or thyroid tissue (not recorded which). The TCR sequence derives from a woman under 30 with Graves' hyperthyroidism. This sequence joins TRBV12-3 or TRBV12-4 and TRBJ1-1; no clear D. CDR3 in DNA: TGTGCCAGCAGTTTTGTGAAAAACACTGAAGCTTTCTTT. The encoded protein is CASSFVKNTEAFF.